The following is a TCR beta chain sequence with its context. These data belong to a study of blood T cell repertoires in COVID-19. Overall study context: The cDNA or gDNA used as material had been derived from T cells, B-cell-depleted T cells, or PBMCs.

The germline CDR1 and CDR2 sequences are SGHRS and YFSETQ. V was pared by 0 bases and J by 3 bases, with 17 bases between. The CDR3 has 17 residues. Clones were read by immunoSEQ multiplex PCR, and TCRdb kept only the in-frame ones, dropping some. Of some 160,000 clones listed, around four fifths are singletons. The sequenced sample was peripheral blood. The TCR comes from a woman aged 80 or over with COVID-19, enrolled during active disease. The V and J genes are TRBV5-1 and TRBJ2-3; no reliable D call. CDR3 region: CASSLVRSAEETDTQYF. DNA for the CDR3: TGCGCCAGCAGCTTGGTACGGTCGGCAGAGGAGACAGATACGCAGTATTTT. Full variable domain (outside the CDR3, taken from reference TRBV5-1 and TRBJ2-3): KAGVTQTPRYLIKTRGQQVTLSCSPISGHRSVSWYQQTPGQGLQFLFEYFSETQRNKGNFPGRFSGRQFSNSRSEMNVSTLELGDSALYLCASSLVRSAEETDTQYFGPGTRLTVL.